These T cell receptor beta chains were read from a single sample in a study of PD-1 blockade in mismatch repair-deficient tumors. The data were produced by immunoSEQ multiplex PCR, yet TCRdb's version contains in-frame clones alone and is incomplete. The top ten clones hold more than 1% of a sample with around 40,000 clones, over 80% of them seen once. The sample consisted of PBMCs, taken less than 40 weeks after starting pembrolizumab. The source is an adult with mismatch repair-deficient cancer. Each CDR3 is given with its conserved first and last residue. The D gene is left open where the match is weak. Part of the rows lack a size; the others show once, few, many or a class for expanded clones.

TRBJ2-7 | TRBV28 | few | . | TGTGCCAGCAGTTTCCCCAGGGACTCCTACGAGCAGTACTTC | CASSFPRDSYEQYF
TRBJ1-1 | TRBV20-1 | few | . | TGCAGTGCTTCTCGACAGAATGAAGCTTTCTTT | CSASRQNEAFF
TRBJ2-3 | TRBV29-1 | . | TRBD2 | TGCAGCGTTGAAAAAGCGGGAGCAGATACGCAGTATTTT | CSVEKAGADTQYF
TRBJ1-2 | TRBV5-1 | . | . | TGCGCCAGCAGCTTGGGAGGAACGCCTAACTATGGCTACACCTTC | CASSLGGTPNYGYTF
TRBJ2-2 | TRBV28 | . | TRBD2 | TGTGCCAGCAGTTATCAAGGGGCTAGCGGGTATACCGGGGAGCTGTTTTTT | CASSYQGASGYTGELFF
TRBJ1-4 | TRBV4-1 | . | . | TGCGCCAGCAGCCAAGATGACTTAGGGGCCTTGAGCGAAAAACTGTTTTTT | CASSQDDLGALSEKLFF
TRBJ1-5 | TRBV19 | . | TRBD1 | TGTGCCAGTAGGACGGGACAGGCCAACCAGCCCCAGCATTTT | CASRTGQANQPQHF
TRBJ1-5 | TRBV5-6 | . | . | TGTGCCAGCAGCTCTCGGGGAAGAGGCAATCAGCCCCAGCATTTT | CASSSRGRGNQPQHF
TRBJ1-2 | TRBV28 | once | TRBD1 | TGTGCCAGCAGTCCCGGGGACAGGGGAAACTATGGCTACACCTTC | CASSPGDRGNYGYTF
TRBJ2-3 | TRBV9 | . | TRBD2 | TGTGCCAGCAGCTCGGGTCTAGCGGGAGTCGGCACAGATACGCAGTATTTT | CASSSGLAGVGTDTQYF
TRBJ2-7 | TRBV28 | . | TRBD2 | TGTGCCAGCAGTTTCACCCTTATTGGACTAGCGGGAGGGGTCTCCTACGAGCAGTACTTC | CASSFTLIGLAGGVSYEQYF
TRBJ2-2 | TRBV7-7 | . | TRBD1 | TGTGCCAGCAGCTTGGCCACTTATCGGACAGGCGCAACCGGGGAGCTGTTTTTT | CASSLATYRTGATGELFF
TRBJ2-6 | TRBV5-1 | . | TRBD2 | TGCGCCAGCAGCGTGGGCCTAGCGGCTGGGGCCAACGTCCTGACTTTC | CASSVGLAAGANVLTF
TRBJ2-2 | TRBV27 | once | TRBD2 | TGTGCCAGCAGCCCAAGTAGAGTAGCGGGACCGCGGGAGCTGTTTTTT | CASSPSRVAGPRELFF
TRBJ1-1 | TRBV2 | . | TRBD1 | TGTGCCAGCAGTCTCCTTGCAGGGGGGAACACTGAAGCTTTCTTT | CASSLLAGGNTEAFF
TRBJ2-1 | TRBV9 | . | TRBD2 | TGTGCCAGCAGCGGCCGGGGGGACTTAAATACGGGTGAGCAGTTCTTC | CASSGRGDLNTGEQFF
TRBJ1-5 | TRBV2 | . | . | TGTGCCAGCAGTGAAACGGACAAGAATCAGCCCCAGCATTTT | CASSETDKNQPQHF
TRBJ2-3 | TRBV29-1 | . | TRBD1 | TGCAGCGTTGAAAGGGGGCTAAGGACAGATACGCAGTATTTT | CSVERGLRTDTQYF
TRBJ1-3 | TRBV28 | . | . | TGTGCCAGCACCGAGGGAAACACCATATATTTT | CASTEGNTIYF
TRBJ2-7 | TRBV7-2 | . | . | TGTGCCAGCAGCCGGACAGTCTCCTACGAGCAGTACTTC | CASSRTVSYEQYF
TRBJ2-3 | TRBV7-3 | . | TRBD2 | TGTGCCAGCAGCCCGGGACTAGCGGTTAGCACAGATACGCAGTATTTT | CASSPGLAVSTDTQYF
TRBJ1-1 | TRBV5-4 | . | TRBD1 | TGTGCCAGCAGCTACCCAGGGGGCGACTCCACTGAAGCTTTCTTT | CASSYPGGDSTEAFF
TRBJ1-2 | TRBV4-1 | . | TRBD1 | TGCGCCAGCAGCCCCCCTGGACAGGTTGTATATGGCTACACCTTC | CASSPPGQVVYGYTF
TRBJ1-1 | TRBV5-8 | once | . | TGTGCCAGCAGCTTGGATGGGAGGGAGGGCACTGAAGCTTTCTTT | CASSLDGREGTEAFF
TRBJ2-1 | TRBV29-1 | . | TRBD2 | TGCAGCGTTGAAGATACGGCTAGCGGGGGCGATGAGCAGTTCTTC | CSVEDTASGGDEQFF
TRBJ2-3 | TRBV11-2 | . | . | TGTGCCAGCAGCCGAGACCTGGACAGACCCTCTAGCACAGATACGCAGTATTTT | CASSRDLDRPSSTDTQYF
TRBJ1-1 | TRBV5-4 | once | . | TGTGCCAGCAGCTTCGACAGCCACACTGAAGCTTTCTTT | CASSFDSHTEAFF
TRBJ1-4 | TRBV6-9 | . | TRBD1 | TGTGCCAGCAGTTTGACAGGGCCTAATGAAAAACTGTTTTTT | CASSLTGPNEKLFF
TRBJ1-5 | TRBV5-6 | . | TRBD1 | TGTGCCAGCAGCTTGAAGACAGGGGGCGGTCAGCCCCAGCATTTT | CASSLKTGGGQPQHF
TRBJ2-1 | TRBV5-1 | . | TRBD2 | TGCGCCAGCAGCTCCCCCGGGACTAGCGGGAGCCTTTCGGATGAGCAGTTCTTC | CASSSPGTSGSLSDEQFF
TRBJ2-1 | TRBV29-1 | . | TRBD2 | TGCAGCGCCCAGACTAGCGGGGTCTACAATGAGCAGTTCTTC | CSAQTSGVYNEQFF
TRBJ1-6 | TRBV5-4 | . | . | TGTGCCAGCAGCCTGCGAGCTAATTCACCCCTCCACTTT | CASSLRANSPLHF
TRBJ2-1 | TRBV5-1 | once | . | TGCGCCAGCAGCTTTTACTACAATGAGCAGTTCTTC | CASSFYYNEQFF
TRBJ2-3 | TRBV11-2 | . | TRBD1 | TGTGCCAGCAGCCCCCGGGACAGGGGCCCAGATACGCAGTATTTT | CASSPRDRGPDTQYF
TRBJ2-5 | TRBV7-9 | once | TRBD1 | TGTGCCAGCAGCTTAGACGCAACAGGGGGGATTATCCAAGAGACCCAGTACTTC | CASSLDATGGIIQETQYF
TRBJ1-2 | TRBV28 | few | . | TGTGCCAGCAGTTCAGGGGTTATCTATGGCTACACCTTC | CASSSGVIYGYTF
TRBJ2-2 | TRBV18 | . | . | TGTGCCAGCTCCATCAAGACAGGGAACACCGGGGAGCTGTTTTTT | CASSIKTGNTGELFF
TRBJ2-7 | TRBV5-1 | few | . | TGCGCCAGCAGCTCGACAGACGAGCAGTACTTC | CASSSTDEQYF
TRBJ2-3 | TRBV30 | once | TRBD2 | TGTGCCTGGAGTGTGGGAGCGGGAGTGGCAGATACGCAGTATTTT | CAWSVGAGVADTQYF
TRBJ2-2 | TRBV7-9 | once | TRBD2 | TGTGCCAGCAGCTTAGGATCCGGGACTAGCGGCCCCGGGGAGCTGTTTTTT | CASSLGSGTSGPGELFF
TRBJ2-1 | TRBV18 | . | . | TGTGCCAGCTCACCACGACAGAGACGTGACAATGAGCAGTTCTTC | CASSPRQRRDNEQFF
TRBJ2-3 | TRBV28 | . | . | TGTGCCAGCAGTTTGCCCGGGAGCACAGATACGCAGTATTTT | CASSLPGSTDTQYF
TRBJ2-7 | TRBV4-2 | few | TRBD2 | TGTGCCAGCAGCCAAGATTACACTAGCGCTCACCAAGAGCAGTACTTC | CASSQDYTSAHQEQYF
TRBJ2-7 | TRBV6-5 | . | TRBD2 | TGTGCCAGCAGTTACGGGCTAGCGGGAGACTACGAGCAGTACTTC | CASSYGLAGDYEQYF
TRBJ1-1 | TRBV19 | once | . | TGTGCCAGTAGTATTGGGCTGGTCCACACTGAAGCTTTCTTT | CASSIGLVHTEAFF
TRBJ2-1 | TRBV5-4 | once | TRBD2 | TGTGCCAGCAGTCATGGGACTAGCGGGAGTTATGAGCAGTTCTTC | CASSHGTSGSYEQFF
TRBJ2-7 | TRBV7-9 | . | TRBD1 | TGTGCCAGCAGCCTCACCGGGACAGTCGAGCAGTACTTC | CASSLTGTVEQYF
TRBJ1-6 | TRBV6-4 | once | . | TGTGCCAGCAAGGCCGGGTCTTCCTATAATTCACCCCTCCACTTT | CASKAGSSYNSPLHF
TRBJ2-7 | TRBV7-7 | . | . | TGTGCTAGCAGCTTATCCCCCCTAGCCTACGAGCAGTACTTC | CASSLSPLAYEQYF
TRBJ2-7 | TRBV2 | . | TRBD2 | TGTGCCAGCGGGACTAGTCAGTACGAGCAGTACTTC | CASGTSQYEQYF
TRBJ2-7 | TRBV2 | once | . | TGTGCCAGCAGTGAATTTATCGGGGGAGCGGATGACTCCTACGAGCAGTACTTC | CASSEFIGGADDSYEQYF